These 2 T cell receptor beta chains were all obtained from the same sample, sequenced in a study of cytomegalovirus exposure and HLA in healthy donors. TCRdb's copy holds only in-frame clones and misses some; the assay was immunoSEQ multiplex PCR. The repertoire consists of 180,000 or so clones, with 84% occurring once and the leading ten covering roughly 12%. Source material: PBMCs. The receptors come from a woman aged 25 to 39 in good health and CMV-seropositive.

Comment on this clone: Sequence at one end of the junction differs from germline and may be a read error. This chain joins TRBV7-7 and TRBJ2-7, with 8 bases matching TRBD1. Germline V CDR1 and CDR2: SSHAT, FNYEAQ (reference sequence). CDR3 length: 15 residues. CDR3 bases: TGTGCTAGCAGCCCCGGGACAGGTCCTTCCTACGAGCAGTACTTC. It specifies CASSPGTGPSYEQYF.

This clone was seen many times. The chain employs TRBV2 and TRBJ2-3, with a weak D call TRBD1 (5 bases). V was pared by 0 bases and J by 3 bases, with 10 bases between. The length of the CDR3 is 15 residues. The germline V gene has CDR1 SNHLY and CDR2 FYNNEI. CDR3 DNA: TGTGCCAGCAGTGAAGCGTCCAGGGAAACAGATACGCAGTATTTT. Translation gives CASSEASRETDTQYF.